These 22 T cell receptor beta chains originate from one sample sequenced in a study of radiotherapy plus CTLA-4 blockade in lung cancer (dated by TCRdb to between 2018 and 2020). Library preparation used the immunoSEQ multiplex PCR assay. TCRdb provides this immuneACCESS table in a form limited to in-frame rearrangements. Some clones are lacking; in checked studies, under half of them reflect an unresolved V gene, and why the rest are absent is not known. The sample yields some 73,000 clones; over 65% were counted once. The top ten constitute more than 8% of the sample. The specimen comprised peripheral blood, sampled from a patient treated with radiotherapy plus ipilimumab. Receptors originate from a human donor with non-small cell lung cancer whose response to radiotherapy plus ipilimumab could not be evaluated.

A few counts support this clone. This chain uses TRBV4-2 with TRBJ2-5; 11 bases line up with TRBD2. Unmatched junction bases numbered 2, after V lost 0 bases and J lost 5 bases. Germline-derived CDR1 and CDR2 are LGHNA and YNFKEQ. The CDR3 extends over 15 amino acids. CDR3 residues: CASSQETSGSETQYF. CDR3 bases: TGTGCCAGCAGCCAAGAAACTAGCGGGAGTGAGACCCAGTACTTC.

The chain combines TRBV20-1 with TRBJ1-1; D is possibly TRBD1 (6 bases). CDR3 length: 11 amino acids. Germline assignment: CDR1 DFQATT and CDR2 SNEGSKA (reference sequence). The CDR3: CGGGPNTEAFF. CDR3 nucleotides: TGCGGGGGGGGGCCGAACACTGAAGCTTTCTTT.

This chain links TRBV6-5 with TRBJ1-1; the D is unclear. CDR1 and CDR2 from the germline V gene are MNHEY and SVGAGI. V was shortened by 5 bases and J by 5 bases, with 12 bases between the two germline ends. CDR3 length: 13 residues. CDR3 in amino acids: CASSELGRTEAFF. As DNA, the CDR3 is TGTGCCAGCAGTGAGCTCGGGAGAACTGAAGCTTTCTTT.

This clone was recorded once. The rearrangement joins TRBV7-2 to TRBJ2-3; no reliable D call. The V end was cut by 2 bases, the J end by 5 bases, with 20 bases between. Germline-derived CDR1 and CDR2 are SGHTA and FQGNSA. The length of the CDR3 is 17 residues. The CDR3 region is CASSLTATLRLGDTQYF. The CDR3 bases are TGTGCCAGCAGCTTAACGGCTACGCTTCGCCTAGGAGATACGCAGTATTTT.

V and J are TRBV5-1 and TRBJ2-5, with a weak D call TRBD1 (6 bases). Deletions cut 0 bases from V and 2 bases from J, with 8 bases between. This CDR3 has 14 residues. The germline V gene has CDR1 SGHRS and CDR2 YFSETQ. This CDR3 is CASSLGGGQETQYF. CDR3 in DNA: TGCGCCAGCAGCTTGGGAGGGGGACAAGAGACCCAGTACTTC.

This chain joins TRBV27 and TRBJ2-3; the match to TRBD1 covers 8 bases. The CDR3 is made up of 19 amino acids. With 4 bases clipped from V and 0 bases from J, the junction kept 15 bases outside the gene matches. The V gene's germline CDR1 is MNHEY and CDR2 SMNVEV (reference sequence). Here the CDR3 reads CASSSDRDRRGVSTDTQYF. In nucleotides, the CDR3 is TGTGCCAGCAGTTCCGACCGGGACAGGCGGGGAGTTAGCACAGATACGCAGTATTTT.

The chain recombines TRBV9 with TRBJ1-1; TRBD1 might be the D (6 bases). Trimming cost V 0 bases and J 1 base, with 7 bases left between them. The germline gives CDR1 SGDLS, CDR2 YYNGEE. The CDR3 runs to 14 residues. The CDR3 reads CASSVVQGNTEAFF. The CDR3 region has the DNA TGTGCCAGCAGCGTAGTACAGGGGAACACTGAAGCTTTCTTT.

This chain links TRBV18 with TRBJ2-7; 7 bases fit TRBD2. The CDR3 contains 14 residues. Germline loops: CDR1 KGHSH, CDR2 LQKENI. The V gene end was trimmed by 1 base and the J gene end by 2 bases; junction bases not matched to a gene: 2. CDR3 residues: CASSPLSGTYEQYF. In DNA, the CDR3 is TGTGCCAGCTCACCACTCAGCGGGACCTACGAGCAGTACTTC.

This clone was recorded once. This chain connects TRBV6-1 to TRBJ2-5; the match to TRBD1 covers 9 bases. The J call may be mistaken, given a closer DNA end match to TRBJ2-7. Germline CDR1 reads MNHNS; CDR2 reads SASEGT. This CDR3 is 15 amino acids long. The DNA of the CDR3 is TGTGCCAGCAGTAAGGTAGAGACAGGGGGCTACGAGCAGTACTTC. Residues: CASSKVETGGYEQYF.

V and J are TRBV30 and TRBJ2-5, with 10 bases matching TRBD1. The CDR3 has 14 residues. CDR1 is GTSNPN, CDR2 SVGIG, per germline (reference sequence). V was pared by 1 base and J by 3 bases, with 2 bases of the junction left unmatched. In DNA, the CDR3 is TGTGCCTGGAGTGCCGGGACAGGGGAAGAGACCCAGTACTTC. The encoded protein is CAWSAGTGEETQYF.

V and J are TRBV6-5 and TRBJ2-1, with 7 bases fitting TRBD1. Germline-derived CDR1 and CDR2 are MNHEY and SVGAGI. Trimming cost V 5 bases and J 3 bases; bases outside gene matches: 1. This CDR3 has 13 amino acids. In DNA, the CDR3 is TGTGCCAGCAGTCGGGACAGCTACAATGAGCAGTTCTTC. It specifies CASSRDSYNEQFF.

The V and J genes are TRBV7-7 and TRBJ2-5; weak D call: TRBD2 (5 bases). CDR1 and CDR2 from the germline V gene are SSHAT and FNYEAQ (reference sequence). The CDR3 runs 14 residues. V lost 1 base and J lost 4, with 10 bases in between. The CDR3 loop is CASSLGGLAETQYF. CDR3 nucleotide sequence: TGTGCCAGCAGCTTAGGAGGGCTAGCAGAGACCCAGTACTTC.

V usage is TRBV4-3 and J usage is TRBJ1-2, with D unclear. From germline, CDR1 is LGHNA and CDR2 YSLEER. The ends were cut back, 1 base at V and 8 bases at J, with 11 bases in the middle. There are 13 residues in the CDR3. The CDR3 protein is CASSQAPGRGYTF. The CDR3 coding sequence is TGCGCCAGCAGCCAAGCCCCCGGGAGGGGCTACACCTTC.

The chain uses TRBV6-5 and TRBJ2-6; 7 bases agree with TRBD2. V dropped 4 bases and J dropped 1; count of bases not matched to a gene: 4. The V gene's germline CDR1 is MNHEY and CDR2 SVGAGI. CDR3 length: 16 residues. The CDR3 sequence: CASSCGGFSGANVLTF. CDR3 coding DNA: TGTGCCAGCAGTTGCGGGGGATTTTCTGGGGCCAACGTCCTGACTTTC.

This clone was counted only a few times. The rearrangement links TRBV28 to TRBJ1-5; the match to TRBD1 covers 7 bases. V lost 6 bases to trimming and J lost 4 bases; unmatched junction nucleotides: 15. The CDR3 loop spans 17 amino acids. Germline V gene data show CDR1 as MDHEN and CDR2 as SYDVKM. CDR3 in DNA: TGTGCCAGCAGACCTGGGTACAGGGGTTTTAGGAATCAGCCCCAGCATTTT. Encoded protein: CASRPGYRGFRNQPQHF.

The chain combines TRBV9 with TRBJ1-2; possibly TRBD1 for D (5 bases). V lost 4 bases and J 5 bases, leaving 15 bases between the germline ends. Germline V gene lookup returns CDR1 SGDLS and CDR2 YYNGEE. There are 14 residues in the CDR3. The chain's CDR3 is CASSSSRAAYGYTF. The CDR3 DNA reads TGTGCCAGCAGCTCCAGCAGGGCTGCTTATGGCTACACCTTC.

The chain employs TRBV7-9 and TRBJ1-1; 7 bases match TRBD1. The length of the CDR3 is 13 residues. CDR1 is SEHNR and CDR2 is FQNEAQ in the germline V gene (reference sequence). The trim removed 5 bases at V and 5 bases at J, leaving 5 bases unmatched. CDR3 in amino acids: CASSPDRVTEAFF. In nucleotides, the CDR3 is TGTGCCAGCAGCCCCGACAGGGTAACTGAAGCTTTCTTT.

As for this clone: Distinct nucleotide sequences in the sample also encode this CDR3. This chain uses TRBV4-3 with TRBJ1-2; no firm D call. V was trimmed by 1 base and J by 8 bases, leaving 11 bases between them. The CDR3 length is 13 residues. Germline CDR1 and CDR2: LGHNA and YSLEER. CDR3 in DNA: TGCGCCAGCAGCCAAGTAACGGGATCCGGCTACACCTTC. Encoded protein: CASSQVTGSGYTF.

This clone was observed a handful of times. The V call is TRBV4-2, the J call TRBJ2-5; the D gene is possibly TRBD1 (6 bases). CDR1 and CDR2 from the germline V gene are LGHNA and YNFKEQ. The CDR3 length is 14 residues. Trimming took off 5 bases at V and 5 bases at J, with 15 bases between the two ends. The CDR3 coding sequence is TGTGCCAGCAGCTTGGGGACACGGGCGGAGACCCAGTACTTC. This sequence encodes CASSLGTRAETQYF.

This chain joins TRBV18 and TRBJ1-6; no clear D gene. Germline V lookup: CDR1 KGHSH, CDR2 LQKENI. The ends were cut back, 3 bases at V and 7 bases at J, with 10 bases in the middle. The CDR3 has 14 residues. The CDR3 region has the DNA TGTGCCAGCTCACCCGATAGCGTGAATTCACCCCTCCACTTT. It yields the protein CASSPDSVNSPLHF.

The rearrangement joins TRBV5-8 to TRBJ2-2; possibly TRBD2 for D (5 bases). Trimming removed 0 bases from V and 0 bases from J, with 12 bases in between. The CDR3 consists of 17 residues. Germline CDR1 reads SGHTS; CDR2 reads YDEGEE. Here the CDR3 DNA reads TGTGCCAGCAGCTTGGTTATGAGCGGAACGAACACCGGGGAGCTGTTTTTT. It is translated as CASSLVMSGTNTGELFF.

CDR3 sequence (DNA): TGTGCCAGCAGCCCGAGGACAGGGGGGGACTATGGCTACACCTTC. It translates to CASSPRTGGDYGYTF. This chain uses TRBV7-6 with TRBJ1-2, with 10 bases lining up with TRBD1. This CDR3 has 15 residues. The V gene's germline CDR1 is SGHVS and CDR2 FNYEAQ. After removal of 5 bases from V and 3 bases from J, the junction contained 6 bases not matched to a gene.